The clone carrying this T cell receptor (beta chain) came up a few times. As yet, its antigen is unknown. This sample is drawn from a study of beta chain features in type 1 diabetes. Study overall: Cells sorted and examined across all samples totaled approximately 110 million. Notes on the study in general: There was a possibility that cDNA sequencing over-represented cells with high TCR expression. Shortening of TCRB CDR3s, moderate but significant, appeared in all four CD4+ subsets of Type 1 diabetes patients. A potential PCR bias toward shorter templates would be equal in patient and control samples.

Trimming left V 0 bases short and J 4 bases short, with 12 bases between. The CDR3 is made up of 15 amino acids. CDR1 and CDR2 from the germline V gene are SGHRS and YFSETQ. Expressed TCRB transcripts were sequenced because the entire RNA isolate underwent reverse transcription. Regulatory, naive and central memory T cell samples averaged around 3.6 million reads. Repertoires were generated with immunoSEQ multiplex PCR, while TCRdb's copy carries only in-frame clones and drops some. The sample consists of 150,000 to 200,000 clones, around 8.4% of them appearing once. Sequenced: central memory CD4+ T cells from blood. The chain recombines TRBV5-1 with TRBJ2-3, with D possibly TRBD1 on 6 matching bases. The source of this sequence is a woman aged 18-30 years with type 1 diabetes. The CDR3 coding sequence is TGCGCCAGCAGCTTGGGATCGCCAGGGGCAGATACGCAGTATTTT. The encoded protein is CASSLGSPGADTQYF. Filled out from reference TRBV5-1 and TRBJ2-3, the complete variable domain reads KAGVTQTPRYLIKTRGQQVTLSCSPISGHRSVSWYQQTPGQGLQFLFEYFSETQRNKGNFPGRFSGRQFSNSRSEMNVSTLELGDSALYLCASSLGSPGADTQYFGPGTRLTVL.